This T cell receptor beta chain was documented in a study of monozygotic twins with inflammatory bowel disease (dated by TCRdb to the late 2010s). For context, the study as a whole: A total of some 30 monozygotic twin pairs were included in the full study, comprising nine German pairs (four IBD-concordant, five IBD-discordant) and 19 IBD-discordant Danish pairs. Each individual had, on average, about 151 000 unique TCRalpha sequences and 181 000 unique TCRbeta sequences available for analysis. The search for disease-associated traits relied mainly on comparing, within discordant pairs, IBD patients with their genetically identical healthy co-twins.

As to this clonotype: There is no known antigen for this receptor.

Overall study outcomes, separate from this receptor: Compared with healthy twins, IBD patients shared fewer clonotypes with other individuals, and the difference was most pronounced in patients with signs of disease activity. The results gave no support for a single strong signal or clonotype linked to IBD. No difference in repertoire similarity was observed between concordant and discordant twins, possibly owing to limited statistical power. The analysis was unable to tell different T cell subtypes apart. Measured by the inverse Simpson index, TCRbeta repertoire diversity was lower in IBD patients than in their healthy co-twins. Because patients were on differing immunosuppressive treatments, the repertoires may have picked up extra background noise and inter-individual variability.

Via the germline V gene, CDR1 is SGHVS and CDR2 FQNEAQ. The CDR3 measures 13 amino acids from cysteine to phenylalanine. DNA is not on record. Preparation of the library involved 5' RACE. Preparation of each TCR library used around 3.5 ug of total RNA. For each sample, cDNA synthesis was carried out in eight separate reactions using SMARTScribe reverse transcriptase. During cDNA synthesis, unique molecular identifiers containing a 6-nucleotide sample barcode were introduced by template switching. Two nested PCRs of around 16 and 10 cycles amplified the TCRalpha and TCRbeta cDNA, and bead purification followed each PCR. Before amplification, cDNA was treated with uracil DNA-glycosylase and purified using the QIAquick PCR purification kit. In the second PCR, Illumina TruSeq-compatible adapters and sample-specific barcodes were added. TapeStation and Qubit were used to check library quality and concentration, and around 5 ng of each library went into the pool. Sequencing of the pooled libraries was done on an Illumina HiSeq2500 single-index Rapid Run using custom sequencing primers and 2 x 100 bp reads. In the authors' own workflow: UMI-based consensus assembly with MiGEC version 1.2.6 was used to correct PCR and sequencing errors. MiXCR version 2.1.1 was used for V(D)J alignment, clonotype assembly and CDR3 extraction. Gene usage, clonotype sharing and MAIT/NKT TCR abundance were normalised by analysing the top 1000, 10 000 and 20 000 clonotypes per sample. Diversity was computed as the inverse Simpson index with the vegan R package after downsampling to 27 000 UMIs. Statistical testing used paired Mann-Whitney U tests on the discordant twin pairs and applied Benjamini-Hochberg correction for multiple testing. The reads underwent TCRdb reprocessing, giving one record for each CDR3 protein sequence and no DNA. The V and J calls here are based on TCRdb, not the publication. The sample's table lists a count of fewer than 110,000 distinct CDR3 sequences. Jointly, the top ten make up under 2.5% of the sample.

From each donor, an approximately 2.5 ml peripheral blood sample was collected into PAXgene tubes and kept at -80 degrees C. Without any T cell sorting, total RNA was extracted from whole blood using the PAXgene blood miRNA kit on an automated QIAcube. Deep TCRalpha and TCRbeta repertoire profiling with unique molecular barcoding was performed on peripheral blood of monozygotic twin pairs concordant or discordant for inflammatory bowel disease. Smoking habits were recorded for all twin pairs, and each individual was classified as a current, former or never smoker. The clonotype originates from a human donor with ulcerative colitis or Crohn's disease, or a healthy co-twin of an affected twin (not recorded which). The chain is made from TRBV7-8 and TRBJ2-5; no DNA is available, so the TRBD1 call from TCRdb remains unchecked. Sequenced material: blood. The CDR3 loop reads CATKRAKGETQYF.